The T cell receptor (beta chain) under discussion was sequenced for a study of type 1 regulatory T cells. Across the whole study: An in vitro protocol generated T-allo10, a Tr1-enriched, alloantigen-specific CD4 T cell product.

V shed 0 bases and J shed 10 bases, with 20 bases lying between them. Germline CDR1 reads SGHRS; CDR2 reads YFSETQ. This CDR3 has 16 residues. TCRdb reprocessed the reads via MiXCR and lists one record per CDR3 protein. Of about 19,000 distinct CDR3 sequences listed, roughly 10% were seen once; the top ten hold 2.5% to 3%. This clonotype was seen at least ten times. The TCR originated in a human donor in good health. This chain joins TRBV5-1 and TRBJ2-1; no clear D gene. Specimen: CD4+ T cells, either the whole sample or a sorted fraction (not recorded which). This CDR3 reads CASSLALDPTQGEQFF. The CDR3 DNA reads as TGCGCCAGCAGCTTGGCCCTGGACCCCACTCAAGGGGAGCAGTTCTTC.